One and the same sample provided the 32 T cell receptor beta chains below, sequenced in a study of spatial heterogeneity in lung cancer. TCRdb re-called the 5' RACE reads with MiXCR, one entry per CDR3 protein. The table lists around 92,000 distinct CDR3 sequences, 12% of them singletons, with roughly 41% in the top ten. Noted time point: sample taken at primary tumor resection. The sample in question was PBMCs, obtained at surgery. These receptors all stem from a male donor with early-stage non-small cell lung cancer.

This clonotype was seen a handful of times. The gene calls are TRBV19 and TRBJ2-7; tentative D call: TRBD1 (6 bases). Trimming took 4 bases from V and 0 from J, leaving 13 bases between them. Germline-derived CDR1 and CDR2 are LNHDA and SQIVND (reference sequence). The CDR3 is 15 amino acids. The CDR3 sequence is CASSSRGYPSYEQYF. CDR3 bases: TGTGCCAGTAGTAGCAGGGGCTATCCCTCCTACGAGCAGTACTTC.

The rearrangement links TRBV9 to TRBJ2-3; 11 positions match TRBD2. V lost 1 base to trimming and J lost 4 bases; unmatched junction nucleotides: 8. Germline V gene sequence: CDR1 SGDLS, CDR2 YYNGEE. CDR3 length: 17 amino acids. CDR3 sequence reads: CASSVLSGGAVADTQYF. The CDR3 DNA sequence: TGTGCCAGCAGCGTACTTAGCGGGGGGGCGGTAGCAGATACGCAGTATTTT.

V usage is TRBV6-2 or TRBV6-3 and J usage is TRBJ2-3; the match to TRBD2 covers 10 bases. V gave up 6 bases and J gave up 11 bases; unmatched junction bases: 11. Germline V CDR1 and CDR2: MNHEY, SVGEGT. The CDR3 extends over 14 amino acids. For the CDR3, the DNA is TGTGCCAGCAGCCCGACTAGCGGGTCTACCCGGCAGTATTTT. It yields the protein CASSPTSGSTRQYF.

This clonotype occurred a few times. The CDR3 region has the DNA TGTGCCAGCAGCATCCAGACAGGGTCCAATCAGCCCCAGCATTTT. It yields the protein CASSIQTGSNQPQHF. The V gene is TRBV7-2, the J gene TRBJ1-5; TRBD1 aligns across 7 bases. This CDR3 contains 15 residues. Trimming cost V 5 bases and J 3 bases; bases outside gene matches: 7. CDR1 and CDR2 (germline): SGHTA, FQGNSA.

The chain links TRBV14 to TRBJ2-7, with D possibly called TRBD1 or TRBD2 (6 bases each). The CDR3 totals 15 residues. CDR1 is SGHDN and CDR2 is FVKESK in the germline V gene. V was clipped by 0 bases and J by 7 bases, with 16 bases between them. The CDR3 bases are TGTGCCAGCAGCCAAGATCTCGGGGGCACTAGGGAGCAGTACTTC. Encoded protein: CASSQDLGGTREQYF. Looking up the rest from reference TRBV14 and TRBJ2-7 gives the full variable domain: EAGVTQFPSHSVIEKGQTVTLRCDPISGHDNLYWYRRVMGKEIKFLLHFVKESKQDESGMPNNRFLAERTGGTYSTLKVQPAELEDSGVYFCASSQDLGGTREQYFGPGTRLTVT.

This chain joins TRBV9 and TRBJ2-2; a possible D gene is TRBD1 (6 bases). Germline V gene lookup returns CDR1 SGDLS and CDR2 YYNGEE. Trimming took 3 bases from V and 2 from J, leaving 11 bases between them. CDR3 length: 15 amino acids. CDR3 nucleotides: TGTGCCAGCAGCGATAACAGGGTTAACACCGGGGAGCTGTTTTTT. Translating gives CASSDNRVNTGELFF.

This clonotype was seen at least ten times. The V and J genes are TRBV6-2 or TRBV6-3 and TRBJ2-1; possible D gene TRBD1, 5 bases. This CDR3 has 13 residues. V lost 7 bases to trimming and J lost 4 bases, with 11 bases between them. In germline, CDR1 is MNHEY, CDR2 SVGEGT. The CDR3 DNA reads as TGTGCCAGCAATTGGGCAGGGTACAATGAGCAGTTCTTC. Residues: CASNWAGYNEQFF.

This clonotype has a count of ten or more. The CDR3 spells CAISEAREIDEQFF. CDR3 nucleotide sequence: TGTGCCATCAGTGAGGCGCGGGAGATCGATGAGCAGTTCTTC. The chain joins TRBV10-3 to TRBJ2-1; 7 nucleotides align to TRBD2. There are 14 residues in the CDR3. The V gene's germline CDR1 is ENHRY and CDR2 SYGVKD. Unmatched junction bases numbered 6, after V lost 2 bases and J lost 8 bases.

This clonotype was seen repeatedly, ten times or more. The V gene is TRBV5-5, the J gene TRBJ2-2, with a tentative D call TRBD1 (6 bases). Germline assignment: CDR1 SGHKS and CDR2 YYEKEE (reference sequence). V lost 0 bases, J lost 0 bases, and 9 bases lay in between. The CDR3 extends over 16 amino acids. The CDR3 region has the DNA TGTGCCAGCAGCTTGGACAGGGCCACGAACACCGGGGAGCTGTTTTTT. Amino acid sequence: CASSLDRATNTGELFF.

This clonotype showed up many times. The chain carries TRBV6-2 or TRBV6-3 and TRBJ1-1; D is perhaps TRBD1 (5 bases). V gave up 4 bases and J gave up 4 bases, with 10 bases separating them. The CDR3 is 13 residues long. Germline CDR1 is MNHEY and CDR2 is SVGEGT. CDR3 bases: TGTGCCAGCAGTTTGGAGGGGTTCACTGAAGCTTTCTTT. As protein: CASSLEGFTEAFF.

This clonotype was picked up a small number of times. This chain joins TRBV7-2 and TRBJ1-6; D gene ambiguous. This CDR3 comprises 13 residues. Trimming removed 2 bases at V and 9 bases at J, with 8 bases between. The germline V gene has CDR1 SGHTA and CDR2 FQGNSA. The CDR3 region has the DNA TGTGCCAGCAGCTTAAACAGTCCTTCACCCCTCCACTTT. This codes for CASSLNSPSPLHF. The full variable domain, with the rest looked up from reference TRBV7-2 and TRBJ1-6, is GAGVSQSPSNKVTEKGKDVELRCDPISGHTALYWYRQSLGQGLEFLIYFQGNSAPDKSGLPSDRFSAERTGGSVSTLTIQRTQQEDSAVYLCASSLNSPSPLHFGNGTRLTVT.

This clonotype was observed a handful of times. It is likely a read error, because the conserved phenylalanine at the end of the CDR3 is missing. The DNA is omitted, as the CDR3 cannot be located on it reliably, and the CDR3 follows TCRdb's listing. The chain has TRBV6-6 and TRBJ2-4; TRBD2, as called in the table, went unchecked against the DNA. The germline V gene has CDR1 MNHNY and CDR2 SVGAGI (reference sequence). The CDR3 region is 13 residues in length, termini included. The CDR3 reads CASRPLLTSLLSH.

V is TRBV19 and J is TRBJ2-5; possible D gene TRBD1, 6 bases. With 5 bases removed from V and 3 bases from J, the gap between germline ends came to 10 bases. The V gene's germline CDR1 is LNHDA and CDR2 SQIVND (reference sequence). This CDR3 spans 13 amino acids. The CDR3 loop is CASSVRTEETQYF. The CDR3 DNA reads as TGTGCCAGTAGTGTACGGACAGAAGAGACCCAGTACTTC. The entire variable domain, with the rest obtained from reference TRBV19 and TRBJ2-5, is as follows: DGGITQSPKYLFRKEGQNVTLSCEQNLNHDAMYWYRQDPGQGLRLIYYSQIVNDFQKGDIAEGYSVSREKKESFPLTVTSAQKNPTAFYLCASSVRTEETQYFGPGTRLLVL.

This chain links TRBV7-9 with TRBJ2-7; the D gene is possibly TRBD1 (6 bases). The V gene lost 5 bases and the J gene lost 3 bases, with 14 bases spanning the gap. CDR1 is SEHNR, CDR2 FQNEAQ, per germline (reference sequence). The CDR3 runs 14 residues. CDR3 sequence: CASSPVAQGYEQYF. CDR3 nucleotides: TGTGCCAGCAGCCCCGTGGCACAGGGCTACGAGCAGTACTTC. Full variable domain (rest looked up from reference TRBV7-9 and TRBJ2-7): DTGVSQNPRHKITKRGQNVTFRCDPISEHNRLYWYRQTLGQGPEFLTYFQNEAQLEKSRLLSDRFSAERPKGSFSTLEIQRTEQGDSAMYLCASSPVAQGYEQYFGPGTRLTVT.

This clonotype was recorded at least ten times. The J gene is TRBJ2-1, the V gene TRBV2, with D perhaps being TRBD1 or TRBD2 (5 bases each). The CDR3 has 15 residues. Germline values: CDR1 SNHLY, CDR2 FYNNEI. The V end lost 0 bases, the J end lost 5 bases, and 11 bases lay between the germline ends. In DNA, the CDR3 is TGTGCCAGCAGTGAAGCCGGTCAGGGACACAATGAGCAGTTCTTC. It is translated as CASSEAGQGHNEQFF. Using reference TRBV2 and TRBJ2-1 for the parts outside the CDR3, the full variable domain is EPEVTQTPSHQVTQMGQEVILRCVPISNHLYFYWYRQILGQKVEFLVSFYNNEISEKSEIFDDQFSVERPDGSNFTLKIRSTKLEDSAMYFCASSEAGQGHNEQFFGPGTRLTVL.

This clonotype was detected a few times. This chain connects TRBV30 to TRBJ2-6, with D maybe TRBD1 (5 bases). V dropped 3 bases and J dropped 0 bases, with 9 bases sitting between them. The germline CDR1 and CDR2 sequences are GTSNPN and SVGIG (reference sequence). This CDR3 has 15 amino acids. CDR3 residues: CAWRRTGSGANVLTF. The CDR3, as DNA: TGTGCCTGGAGGAGAACAGGCTCTGGGGCCAACGTCCTGACTTTC.

The table lists this clonotype with a few counts. The gene calls are TRBV25-1 and TRBJ2-7; a possible D gene is TRBD1 (5 bases). The V and J ends lost 1 base and 6 bases respectively, with 13 bases between them. This CDR3 is 14 amino acids long. Looked up from germline, CDR1 is MGHDK and CDR2 is SYGVNS. The CDR3 loop reads CASSEWGRVGEQYF. CDR3 DNA sequence: TGTGCCAGCAGTGAATGGGGCAGGGTTGGCGAGCAGTACTTC.

The chain combines TRBV5-1 with TRBJ2-7; 9 bases line up with TRBD1. Germline CDR1 and CDR2: SGHRS and YFSETQ. The CDR3 is made up of 13 amino acids. The J segment lost 3 bases and the V segment lost 10 bases, leaving 8 bases of the junction unmatched. The CDR3 DNA sequence: TGCGCCCGCCACGGGACAGGGAACTACGAGCAGTACTTC. Translation: CARHGTGNYEQYF.

This chain links TRBV2 with TRBJ2-1; D gene unclear. The CDR3 loop spans 15 amino acids. Germline V gene sequence: CDR1 SNHLY, CDR2 FYNNEI. V was shortened by 6 bases and J by 7 bases, with 19 bases between the two germline ends. Written as DNA, the CDR3 is TGTGCCAGCAGCGCCCTGGCGTGGGTTGGAAATGAGCAGTTCTTC. Amino acid sequence: CASSALAWVGNEQFF.

The rearrangement uses TRBV20-1 and TRBJ1-5, with D possibly matching TRBD1 (6 bases). Germline CDR1 reads DFQATT; CDR2 reads SNEGSKA (reference sequence). V shed 4 bases and J shed 1 base, with 11 bases lying between them. There are 14 residues in the CDR3. CDR3 DNA: TGCAGTGCTAATACAGGGCCGAGCAATCAGCCCCAGCATTTT. Residues: CSANTGPSNQPQHF.

This clonotype has ten or more counts. The rearrangement joins TRBV24-1 to TRBJ2-3; D is uncertain. CDR3 size: 14 residues. V was shortened by 5 bases and J by 2 bases, with 10 bases between the two germline ends. CDR1 is KGHDR and CDR2 is SFDVKD in the germline V gene. The CDR3, as DNA: TGTGCCACCAGTGCACGGACGAACACAGATACGCAGTATTTT. Residues: CATSARTNTDTQYF.

The table lists this clonotype with a few counts. The chain joins TRBV6-2 or TRBV6-3 to TRBJ1-5, with D possibly matching TRBD1 (5 bases). Germline lookup yields CDR1 MNHEY and CDR2 SVGEGT. Trimming left V 2 bases short and J 7 bases short, with 9 bases between. This CDR3 has 13 amino acids. The CDR3 is CASSYTGDQPQHF. Written as DNA, the CDR3 is TGTGCCAGCAGTTACACGGGGGACCAGCCCCAGCATTTT.

The chain employs TRBV20-1 and TRBJ2-3; D remains unclear. V was pared by 1 base and J by 2 bases, with 7 bases between. The CDR3 is 13 residues long. Germline V gene data show CDR1 as DFQATT and CDR2 as SNEGSKA (reference sequence). The CDR3 bases are TGCAGTGCTAGAGGTTTGGCCACAGATACGCAGTATTTT. It encodes CSARGLATDTQYF.

The J gene is TRBJ2-2, the V gene TRBV14, with 13 bases fitting TRBD2. V was pared by 9 bases and J by 4 bases, with 2 bases of the junction left unmatched. Looked up from germline, CDR1 is SGHDN and CDR2 is FVKESK. The CDR3 has 14 amino acids. The CDR3 here is CASRTSGGTGELFF. CDR3 nucleotides: TGTGCCAGTCGGACTAGCGGGGGCACCGGGGAGCTGTTTTTT.

The chain's CDR3 is CASSLFWEGSYEQYF. CDR3 sequence (DNA): TGTGCCAGCAGCTTATTCTGGGAGGGATCCTACGAGCAGTACTTC. The chain carries TRBV7-2 and TRBJ2-7; 7 positions match TRBD2. The germline V gene encodes CDR1 SGHTA and CDR2 FQGNSA. J gave up 1 base and V 2 bases, and 5 bases lay outside the gene matches. This CDR3 has 15 amino acids. Supplemented by reference TRBV7-2 and TRBJ2-7, the full variable domain reads GAGVSQSPSNKVTEKGKDVELRCDPISGHTALYWYRQSLGQGLEFLIYFQGNSAPDKSGLPSDRFSAERTGGSVSTLTIQRTQQEDSAVYLCASSLFWEGSYEQYFGPGTRLTVT.

There are many counts of this clonotype. V and J are TRBV5-1 and TRBJ2-5; 10 nucleotides match TRBD1. The V gene's germline CDR1 is SGHRS and CDR2 YFSETQ. The trim removed 2 bases at V and 4 bases at J, leaving 11 bases unmatched. The CDR3 has 17 residues. CDR3 loop: CASSFLATGQGIETQYF. The DNA of the CDR3 is TGCGCCAGCAGCTTCTTAGCCACGGGACAGGGGATAGAGACCCAGTACTTC.

The rearrangement links TRBV13 to TRBJ2-1; 8 bases match TRBD2. Germline loops: CDR1 PRHDT, CDR2 FYEKMQ (reference sequence). The CDR3 has 17 residues. J gave up 0 bases and V 3 bases, and 7 bases lay outside the gene matches. The CDR3 bases are TGTGCCAGCAGCTTGGGCGGGGGGTCCAGCTCCTACAATGAGCAGTTCTTC. This codes for CASSLGGGSSSYNEQFF.

This clonotype was seen at least ten times. This chain links TRBV5-1 with TRBJ2-3; the match to TRBD1 covers 10 bases. The CDR3 has 14 residues. The V gene's germline CDR1 is SGHRS and CDR2 YFSETQ. V gave up 3 bases and J gave up 5 bases; unmatched junction bases: 3. The CDR3: CASSSDRGKDTQYF. The CDR3 DNA is TGCGCCAGCAGCTCGGACAGGGGGAAAGATACGCAGTATTTT.

Only a few counts were recorded for this clonotype. The chain is built from TRBV5-1 and TRBJ1-1, with D unclear. This CDR3 is built from 14 residues. Trimming took 2 bases from V and 0 from J, leaving 8 bases between them. The germline V gene encodes CDR1 SGHRS and CDR2 YFSETQ. In DNA form, the CDR3 reads TGCGCCAGCAGCTTCACGACTCTGAACACTGAAGCTTTCTTT. Translating it yields CASSFTTLNTEAFF.

The chain employs TRBV7-6 and TRBJ2-7; D remains unclear. The CDR3 is 13 amino acids. The V end lost 5 bases, the J end lost 4 bases, and 12 bases lay between the germline ends. Germline lookup yields CDR1 SGHVS and CDR2 FNYEAQ. In DNA, the CDR3 is TGTGCCAGCAGCCAGGCGCGAGGTTACGAGCAGTACTTC. The encoded protein is CASSQARGYEQYF.

In its sample, this clonotype was seen a few times. The genes are TRBV4-3 and TRBJ2-3, with TRBD2 matching over 7 bases. V was pared by 0 bases and J by 6 bases, with 6 bases of the junction left unmatched. Germline values: CDR1 LGHNA, CDR2 YSLEER. CDR3 length equals 15 residues. The CDR3 nucleotides are TGCGCCAGCAGCCAAGAACATCGGGGGGTCGATACGCAGTATTTT. This translates into CASSQEHRGVDTQYF.

The J gene is TRBJ1-6, the V gene TRBV7-9, with a weak D call TRBD1 (5 bases). The CDR3 has 15 amino acids. Germline CDR1 and CDR2: SEHNR and FQNEAQ (reference sequence). Trimming removed 5 bases at V and 5 bases at J, with 13 bases between. The CDR3 DNA reads TGTGCCAGCAGCCCAGATGGGGGAAATAATTCACCCCTCCACTTT. It specifies CASSPDGGNNSPLHF.